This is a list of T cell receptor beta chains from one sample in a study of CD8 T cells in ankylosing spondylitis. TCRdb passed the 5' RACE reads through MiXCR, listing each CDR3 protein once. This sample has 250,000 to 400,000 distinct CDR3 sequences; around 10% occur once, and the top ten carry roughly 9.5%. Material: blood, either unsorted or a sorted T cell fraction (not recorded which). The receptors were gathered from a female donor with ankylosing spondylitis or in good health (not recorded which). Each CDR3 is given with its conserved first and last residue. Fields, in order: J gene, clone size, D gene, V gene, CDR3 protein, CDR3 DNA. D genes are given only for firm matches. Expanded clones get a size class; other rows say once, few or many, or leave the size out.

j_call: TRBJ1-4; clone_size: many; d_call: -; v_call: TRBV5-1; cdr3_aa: CASSGRSNEKLFF; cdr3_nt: TGCGCCAGCTCGGGACGGAGTAATGAAAAACTGTTTTTT
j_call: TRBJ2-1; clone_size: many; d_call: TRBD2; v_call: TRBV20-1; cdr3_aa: CSTTSAEERSYNEQFF; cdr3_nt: TGCAGTACGACTAGCGCGGAAGAACGCTCCTACAATGAGCAGTTCTTC
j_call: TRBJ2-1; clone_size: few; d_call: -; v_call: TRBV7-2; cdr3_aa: CASSLEGLTNEQFF; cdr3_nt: TGTGCCAGCAGCTTAGAGGGACTTACCAATGAGCAGTTCTTC
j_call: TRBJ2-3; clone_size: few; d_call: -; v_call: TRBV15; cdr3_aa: CATSRDGGPIRAQYF; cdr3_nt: TGTGCCACCAGCAGAGATGGGGGCCCTATCCGGGCGCAGTATTTT
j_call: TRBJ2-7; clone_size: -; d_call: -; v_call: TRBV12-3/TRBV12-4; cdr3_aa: CASKIQGGFYEQYF; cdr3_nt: TGTGCCAGCAAGATTCAGGGAGGTTTCTACGAGCAGTACTTC
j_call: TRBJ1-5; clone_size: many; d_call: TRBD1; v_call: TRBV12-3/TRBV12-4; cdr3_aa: CASSLRGGKYQPQHF; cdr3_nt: TGTGCCAGCAGTTTGAGAGGGGGCAAGTATCAGCCCCAGCATTTT
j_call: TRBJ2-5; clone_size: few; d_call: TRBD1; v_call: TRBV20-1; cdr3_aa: CSTDRGEETQYF; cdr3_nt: TGCAGCACAGACAGGGGGGAAGAGACCCAGTACTTC
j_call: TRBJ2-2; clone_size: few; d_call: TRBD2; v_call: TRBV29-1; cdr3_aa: CSVPTSGGNTGELFF; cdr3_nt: TGCAGCGTCCCGACGAGCGGGGGAAACACCGGGGAGCTGTTTTTT
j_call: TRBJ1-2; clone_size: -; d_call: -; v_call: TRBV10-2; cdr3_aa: CASGRGRNYGYTF; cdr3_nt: TGCGCCAGCGGGAGGGGAAGGAACTATGGCTACACCTTC
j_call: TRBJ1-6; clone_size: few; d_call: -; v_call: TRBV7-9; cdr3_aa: CASSSRGNNSPLHF; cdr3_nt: TGTGCCAGCAGCTCGAGGGGAAATAATTCACCCCTCCACTTT
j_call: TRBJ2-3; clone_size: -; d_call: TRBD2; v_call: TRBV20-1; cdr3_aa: CSARDLGRSGGTDTQYF; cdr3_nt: TGCAGTGCTAGAGATCTCGGGAGGAGCGGGGGCACAGATACGCAGTATTTT
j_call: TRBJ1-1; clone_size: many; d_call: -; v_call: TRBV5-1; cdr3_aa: CASSSDRRNTEAFF; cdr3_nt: TGCGCCAGCAGCTCCGACAGGAGGAACACTGAAGCTTTCTTT
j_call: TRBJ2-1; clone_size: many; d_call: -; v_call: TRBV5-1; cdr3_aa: CASSLGLTYNEQFF; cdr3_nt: TGCGCCAGCAGCTTGGGACTAACCTACAATGAGCAGTTCTTC
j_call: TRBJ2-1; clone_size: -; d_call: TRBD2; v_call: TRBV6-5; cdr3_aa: CASSYRAAGDSYNEQFF; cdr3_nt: TGTGCCAGCAGTTATAGGGCCGCGGGGGACTCCTACAATGAGCAGTTCTTC
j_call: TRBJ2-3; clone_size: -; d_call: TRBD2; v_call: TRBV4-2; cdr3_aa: CASSQGPLAGFTDTQYF; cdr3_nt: TGTGCCAGCAGCCAGGGCCCCCTAGCGGGATTCACAGATACGCAGTATTTT
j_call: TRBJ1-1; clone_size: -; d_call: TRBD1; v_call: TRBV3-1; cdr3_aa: CASSRGQVNWNTEAFF; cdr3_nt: TGTGCCAGCAGCCGGGGACAGGTTAACTGGAACACTGAAGCTTTCTTT
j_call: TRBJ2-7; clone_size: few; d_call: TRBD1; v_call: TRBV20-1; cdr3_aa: CSAPTGTGFSGQYF; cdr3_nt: TGCAGTGCGCCGACCGGGACAGGGTTCAGCGGGCAGTACTTC
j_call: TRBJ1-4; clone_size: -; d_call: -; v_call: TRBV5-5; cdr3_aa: CASSLGSDRQTLFF; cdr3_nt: TGTGCCAGCAGCTTGGGCTCTGACAGACAGACCCTGTTTTTT
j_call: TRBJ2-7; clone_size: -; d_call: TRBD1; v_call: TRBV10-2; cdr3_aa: CASKGQGPYEQYF; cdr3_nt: TGCGCCAGCAAAGGACAGGGCCCCTACGAGCAGTACTTC
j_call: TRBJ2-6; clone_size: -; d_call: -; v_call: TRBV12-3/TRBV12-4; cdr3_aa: CASSLPSVPGANVLTF; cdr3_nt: TGTGCCAGCAGTTTACCGAGTGTCCCTGGGGCCAACGTCCTGACTTTC
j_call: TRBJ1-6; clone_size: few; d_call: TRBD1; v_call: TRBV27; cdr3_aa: CASRRGQGTYNSPLHF; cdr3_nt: TGTGCCAGCAGACGCGGACAGGGGACCTATAATTCACCCCTCCACTTT
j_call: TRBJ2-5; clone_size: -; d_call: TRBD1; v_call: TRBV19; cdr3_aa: CASSSQGAQETQYF; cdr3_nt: TGTGCCAGTAGTAGTCAGGGGGCCCAAGAGACCCAGTACTTC
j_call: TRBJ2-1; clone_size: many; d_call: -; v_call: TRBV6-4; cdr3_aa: CASSDGGGLNNEQFF; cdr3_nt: TGTGCCAGCAGTGACGGGGGGGGCCTTAACAATGAGCAGTTCTTC
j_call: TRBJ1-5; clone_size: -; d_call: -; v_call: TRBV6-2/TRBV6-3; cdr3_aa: CASSTPTGQVQPQHF; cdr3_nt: TGTGCCAGCAGTACGCCAACAGGGCAGGTTCAGCCCCAGCATTTT
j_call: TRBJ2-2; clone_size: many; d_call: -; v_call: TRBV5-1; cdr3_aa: CASSLSRGLTGELFF; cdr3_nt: TGCGCCAGCAGCTTGTCCCGGGGTTTGACCGGGGAGCTGTTTTTT
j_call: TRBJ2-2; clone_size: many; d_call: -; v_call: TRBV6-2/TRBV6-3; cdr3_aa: CATRPAAGELFF; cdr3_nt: TGTGCCACTAGGCCAGCAGCCGGGGAGCTGTTTTTT
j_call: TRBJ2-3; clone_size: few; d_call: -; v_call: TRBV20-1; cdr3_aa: CSATRGGGSDTQYF; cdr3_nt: TGCAGTGCTACCCGAGGCGGGGGCTCAGATACGCAGTATTTT
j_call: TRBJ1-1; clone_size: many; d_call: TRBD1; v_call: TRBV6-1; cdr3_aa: CASRFERQGNTEAFF; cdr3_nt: TGTGCCAGCAGGTTTGAACGACAGGGCAACACTGAAGCTTTCTTT